A single sample gave rise to the 32 T cell receptor beta chains below, sequenced in a study of PD-1 blockade in classical Hodgkin lymphoma. Profiled with immunoSEQ multiplex PCR; TCRdb holds only in-frame clones, not every one. Of roughly 18,000 clones listed, about 75% are singletons. Time point here: cycle 4 day 1 (C4D1), after less than 7 weeks of nivolumab. Every patient experienced relapse after autologous stem cell transplantation, and brentuximab vedotin exposure varied. CD4+ T cells were purified from thawed PBMCs by negative selection. The sequenced sample was CD4+ T cells from blood, obtained before the fourth cycle of nivolumab. These receptors came from a human donor with classical Hodgkin lymphoma.

The J gene is TRBJ2-7, the V gene TRBV27, with 9 bases lining up with TRBD1. The CDR3 length is 14 residues. The V and J ends lost 5 bases and 3 bases, in that order; junction bases with no gene match: 5. CDR1 is MNHEY, CDR2 SMNVEV, per germline (reference sequence). The CDR3 DNA sequence: TGTGCCAGCAGTATACGACAGGGGGACTACGAGCAGTACTTC. This sequence encodes CASSIRQGDYEQYF.

The CDR3 loop is CAISGTRGSQGEQYF. Here the CDR3 DNA reads TGTGCCATCAGCGGGACAAGAGGCTCTCAGGGCGAGCAGTACTTC. The chain combines TRBV10-3 with TRBJ2-7, with a possible D match to TRBD1 (6 bases). CDR1 and CDR2 from the germline V gene are ENHRY and SYGVKD. Trimming cost V 6 bases and J 6 bases, with 21 bases left between them. The CDR3 totals 15 residues.

The gene calls are TRBV6-5 and TRBJ1-4; TRBD1 matches at 9 bases. CDR1 MNHEY and CDR2 SVGAGI come from the germline V gene. Trimming removed 4 bases from V and 8 bases from J; junction bases left unmatched: 8. The CDR3 length is 15 residues. CDR3 nucleotide sequence: TGTGCCAGCAGTTCACAGGGGGCTGGGAACGAAAAACTGTTTTTT. It yields the protein CASSSQGAGNEKLFF.

V and J are TRBV6-1 and TRBJ2-1, with 10 positions matching TRBD2. Germline V lookup: CDR1 MNHNS, CDR2 SASEGT. The V gene end was trimmed by 3 bases and the J gene end by 10 bases; junction bases not matched to a gene: 9. The CDR3 loop spans 15 amino acids. For the CDR3, the DNA is TGTGCCAGCAGTGAGTTTCTAGCGGGAGTCGGGGAGCAGTTCTTC. Its protein is CASSEFLAGVGEQFF.

This sequence joins TRBV4-3 and TRBJ2-5, with 13 bases fitting TRBD2. J lost 4 bases, V lost 4 bases, and 3 bases had no gene match. CDR1 LGHNA and CDR2 YSLEER come from the germline V gene. This CDR3 spans 15 amino acids. In nucleotides, the CDR3 is TGCGCCAGCAGCCGTGGACTAGCGGGAGTAGAGACCCAGTACTTC. Encoded protein: CASSRGLAGVETQYF.

This clone has a handful of counts. The V and J genes are TRBV2 and TRBJ1-5; 7 positions agree with TRBD1. The V gene end was trimmed by 4 bases and the J gene end by 8 bases; junction bases not matched to a gene: 8. Per the germline V gene, CDR1 is SNHLY and CDR2 is FYNNEI. This CDR3 contains 14 residues. This CDR3 is CASSVFETGEPQHF. The DNA for the CDR3 is TGTGCCAGCAGTGTTTTTGAAACAGGGGAGCCCCAGCATTTT.

This clone was seen more than once but under ten times. V usage is TRBV19 and J usage is TRBJ1-1; D is unclear. CDR3 length: 15 amino acids. The V gene's germline CDR1 is LNHDA and CDR2 SQIVND (reference sequence). The V end lost 3 bases, the J end lost 0 bases, and 11 bases lay between the germline ends. CDR3 nucleotide sequence: TGTGCCAGTAGTATTGTAGGGAGTCTGAACACTGAAGCTTTCTTT. The encoded protein is CASSIVGSLNTEAFF.

With respect to this clone: Distinct nucleotide sequences in the sample also encode this CDR3. The chain combines TRBV2 with TRBJ2-7, with 8 bases that match TRBD1. Unmatched junction bases numbered 1, after V lost 3 bases and J lost 0 bases. This CDR3 spans 14 amino acids. Germline V gene sequence: CDR1 SNHLY, CDR2 FYNNEI. The CDR3 coding sequence is TGTGCCAGCAGTGATCAGGGGGCCTCCTACGAGCAGTACTTC. Residues: CASSDQGASYEQYF.

This clone was detected a few times. The rearrangement joins TRBV6-5 to TRBJ2-1; possible D gene TRBD1, 6 bases. The CDR3 loop spans 15 amino acids. V was clipped by 5 bases and J by 4 bases, with 15 bases between them. CDR1 and CDR2 (germline): MNHEY, SVGAGI. The DNA of the CDR3 is TGTGCCAGCAGTGTGACCGGGACAAGTTACAATGAGCAGTTCTTC. This encodes CASSVTGTSYNEQFF.

This chain links TRBV6-5 with TRBJ1-3; a possible D gene is TRBD1 (5 bases). The length of the CDR3 is 15 residues. The V gene's germline CDR1 is MNHEY and CDR2 SVGAGI. V dropped 0 bases and J dropped 0 bases, with 6 bases sitting between them. In DNA, the CDR3 is TGTGCCAGCAGTTACTCTGACAGCTCTGGAAACACCATATATTTT. Translating it yields CASSYSDSSGNTIYF.

This clone has just a few counts. In the same sample, other DNA sequences code for this CDR3. The V call is TRBV6-1, the J call TRBJ1-6; D gene ambiguous. The CDR3 extends over 14 amino acids. With 3 bases removed from V and 7 bases from J, the gap between germline ends came to 10 bases. Germline-derived CDR1 and CDR2 are MNHNS and SASEGT. Here the CDR3 DNA reads TGTGCCAGCAGTGACCCGGGTCTCAATTCACCCCTCCACTTT. Its protein is CASSDPGLNSPLHF.

V and J are TRBV14 and TRBJ1-1; D is unclear. The CDR3 covers 15 residues. Germline values: CDR1 SGHDN, CDR2 FVKESK. V was shortened by 2 bases and J by 0 bases, with 10 bases between the two germline ends. The CDR3 DNA reads TGTGCCAGCAGCCAATCCGCTCCCCTGAACACTGAAGCTTTCTTT. It encodes CASSQSAPLNTEAFF.

This chain joins TRBV7-7 and TRBJ1-1; D is undetermined. Germline assignment: CDR1 SSHAT and CDR2 FNYEAQ (reference sequence). The CDR3 sequence is 13 residues long. V shed 1 base and J shed 1 base, with 4 bases lying between them. Here the CDR3 DNA reads TGTGCCAGCAGCTTAGACGAGAACACTGAAGCTTTCTTT. This codes for CASSLDENTEAFF.

The rearrangement uses TRBV5-1 and TRBJ2-3; the D call may be TRBD1 or TRBD2 (6 bases each). Trimming stripped 0 bases from V and 3 bases from J, with 11 bases between. CDR3 length equals 15 residues. Per the germline V gene, CDR1 is SGHRS and CDR2 is YFSETQ. CDR3 coding DNA: TGCGCCAGCAGCTTGGGGGGGGCGCGGACAGATACGCAGTATTTT. Translation: CASSLGGARTDTQYF.

The chain is built from TRBV7-9 and TRBJ2-4; D tentatively reads TRBD1 or TRBD2 (5 bases each). The CDR3 runs 14 residues. Germline V lookup: CDR1 SEHNR, CDR2 FQNEAQ (reference sequence). V dropped 0 bases and J dropped 5 bases, with 8 bases sitting between them. The CDR3 sequence is CASSLAGTENIQYF. CDR3 sequence (DNA): TGTGCCAGCAGCTTAGCAGGGACGGAAAACATTCAGTACTTC.

The rearrangement links TRBV11-2 to TRBJ2-1; a possible D gene is TRBD2 (7 bases). Germline values: CDR1 SGHAT, CDR2 FQNNGV. CDR3 size: 16 residues. The V end was cut by 5 bases, the J end by 2 bases, with 16 bases between. CDR3 coding DNA: TGTGCCAGCAGCCCACTGCGGGGGCATACCTACAATGAGCAGTTCTTC. Translated, it gives CASSPLRGHTYNEQFF.

This clone came up a few times. J is TRBJ2-2 and V is TRBV4-3, with TRBD1 matching 11 bases. The V gene's germline CDR1 is LGHNA and CDR2 YSLEER. Trimming removed 1 base from V and 7 bases from J; junction bases left unmatched: 2. CDR3 length: 15 residues. This chain's CDR3 is CASSQVDRGHGELFF. For the CDR3, the DNA is TGCGCCAGCAGCCAAGTGGACAGGGGGCACGGGGAGCTGTTTTTT.

This chain connects TRBV4-1 to TRBJ2-1; TRBD2 agrees at 8 bases. CDR3 length equals 16 residues. Looked up from germline, CDR1 is MGHRA and CDR2 is YSYEKL. Trimming removed 3 bases from V and 2 bases from J; junction bases left unmatched: 6. Written as DNA, the CDR3 is TGCGCCAGCAGCCACTCGCCGGGGGGGGCCTACAATGAGCAGTTCTTC. It is translated as CASSHSPGGAYNEQFF.

This clone showed up just a few times. The chain carries TRBV7-9 and TRBJ2-7; tentative D call: TRBD2 (7 bases). The germline gives CDR1 SEHNR, CDR2 FQNEAQ (reference sequence). CDR3 length: 16 amino acids. V lost 5 bases to trimming and J lost 4 bases, with 21 bases between them. The CDR3 region is CASSQQGPGGRYEQYF. CDR3 DNA sequence: TGTGCCAGCAGCCAACAGGGTCCCGGGGGGAGGTACGAGCAGTACTTC.

The chain links TRBV10-3 to TRBJ2-3; no clear D gene. The V gene lost 3 bases and the J gene lost 0 bases, with 13 bases spanning the gap. The V gene's germline CDR1 is ENHRY and CDR2 SYGVKD. CDR3 size: 16 residues. Written as DNA, the CDR3 is TGTGCCATCAGTGATTTGGTGGGTCCCAGCACAGATACGCAGTATTTT. This codes for CAISDLVGPSTDTQYF.

The V call is TRBV7-9, the J call TRBJ2-5, with 10 bases fitting TRBD2. Germline V CDR1 and CDR2: SEHNR, FQNEAQ (reference sequence). The CDR3 extends over 17 amino acids. V lost 2 bases and J lost 0; bases outside the gene matches: 6. The CDR3 region has the DNA TGTGCCAGCAGCTTACGAGTCGGACTAGCGGACCAAGAGACCCAGTACTTC. Residues: CASSLRVGLADQETQYF.

The chain employs TRBV18 and TRBJ2-7, with a tentative D call TRBD2 (6 bases). V shed 1 base and J shed 4 bases, with 20 bases lying between them. Germline CDR1 reads KGHSH; CDR2 reads LQKENI. This CDR3 is built from 17 residues. For the CDR3, the DNA is TGTGCCAGCTCACCACTGAGCCGAACGGGAGAGAGGTACGAGCAGTACTTC. Translating it yields CASSPLSRTGERYEQYF.

The chain uses TRBV2 and TRBJ1-3, with D unresolved. This CDR3 is 15 amino acids long. The ends were cut back, 2 bases at V and 0 bases at J, with 8 bases in the middle. The germline CDR1 and CDR2 sequences are SNHLY and FYNNEI. CDR3 coding DNA: TGTGCCAGCAGTGAAAGGGAGTTCTCTGGAAACACCATATATTTT. As protein: CASSEREFSGNTIYF.

This chain links TRBV7-2 with TRBJ2-2, with 8 bases fitting TRBD2. This CDR3 has 16 residues. Germline V gene lookup returns CDR1 SGHTA and CDR2 FQGNSA. After removal of 5 bases from V and 1 base from J, the junction contained 6 bases not matched to a gene. As DNA, the CDR3 is TGTGCCAGCAGCCAGCGGAGCGGGGGGAACACCGGGGAGCTGTTTTTT. Protein sequence: CASSQRSGGNTGELFF.

The rearrangement uses TRBV2 and TRBJ2-2; possible D gene TRBD1, 5 bases. There are 13 residues in the CDR3. CDR1 SNHLY and CDR2 FYNNEI come from the germline V gene. Trimming removed 4 bases at V and 4 bases at J, with 7 bases between. The CDR3 DNA follows: TGTGCCAGCAGTGGACAGCGCACCGGGGAGCTGTTTTTT. Its translation is CASSGQRTGELFF.

This clone was observed a handful of times. The chain uses TRBV6-6 and TRBJ1-1, with 9 positions matching TRBD1. The J segment lost 4 bases and the V segment lost 0 bases, leaving 0 bases of the junction unmatched. Germline assignment: CDR1 MNHNY and CDR2 SVGAGI (reference sequence). The CDR3 runs 14 residues. CDR3 amino acids: CASSYSTGGTEAFF. The DNA of the CDR3 is TGTGCCAGCAGTTACTCGACAGGGGGCACTGAAGCTTTCTTT.

This chain joins TRBV5-1 and TRBJ1-2, with a weak D call TRBD1 (6 bases). Germline CDR1 and CDR2: SGHRS and YFSETQ. There are 13 residues in the CDR3. Trimming cost V 2 bases and J 6 bases, with 11 bases left between them. CDR3 residues: CASSLGQTHGYTF. In DNA, the CDR3 is TGCGCCAGCAGCTTAGGACAGACCCATGGCTACACCTTC. The complete variable domain, with remaining parts taken from reference TRBV5-1 and TRBJ1-2, reads KAGVTQTPRYLIKTRGQQVTLSCSPISGHRSVSWYQQTPGQGLQFLFEYFSETQRNKGNFPGRFSGRQFSNSRSEMNVSTLELGDSALYLCASSLGQTHGYTFGSGTRLTVV.

The gene calls are TRBV7-2 and TRBJ2-6, with a tentative D call TRBD2 (6 bases). The CDR3 is 15 amino acids. V lost 2 bases and J lost 2, with 7 bases in between. CDR1 is SGHTA and CDR2 is FQGNSA in the germline V gene. The CDR3 DNA is TGTGCCAGCAGCTTAACGGGGGCTGGGGCCAACGTCCTGACTTTC. Protein product: CASSLTGAGANVLTF. The variable domain in full, with the rest retrieved from reference TRBV7-2 and TRBJ2-6, is GAGVSQSPSNKVTEKGKDVELRCDPISGHTALYWYRQSLGQGLEFLIYFQGNSAPDKSGLPSDRFSAERTGGSVSTLTIQRTQQEDSAVYLCASSLTGAGANVLTFGAGSRLTVL.

The count of this clone is one. The chain has TRBV7-2 and TRBJ2-7, with 7 positions matching TRBD2. Germline CDR1 reads SGHTA; CDR2 reads FQGNSA. The V segment lost 0 bases and the J segment 2 bases; nucleotides outside the gene matches: 4. The CDR3 covers 15 residues. CDR3 DNA sequence: TGTGCCAGCAGCTTAGCGGGAGGGGAGACCTACGAGCAGTACTTC. This sequence encodes CASSLAGGETYEQYF.

The rearrangement links TRBV2 to TRBJ1-1; no clear D. The germline V gene encodes CDR1 SNHLY and CDR2 FYNNEI. V was shortened by 6 bases and J by 1 base, with 12 bases between the two germline ends. This CDR3 is 14 amino acids long. The CDR3 is CASSPNVPNTEAFF. In DNA form, the CDR3 reads TGTGCCAGCAGCCCAAACGTCCCGAACACTGAAGCTTTCTTT.

The J gene is TRBJ1-1, the V gene TRBV7-2, with a weak D call TRBD1 (6 bases). Trimming cost V 0 bases and J 5 bases, with 13 bases left between them. In germline, CDR1 is SGHTA, CDR2 FQGNSA. CDR3 length: 15 residues. The CDR3 DNA follows: TGTGCCAGCAGCTTAGCGTCAGGGGCTGGAACTGAAGCTTTCTTT. Its protein is CASSLASGAGTEAFF.

The V gene is TRBV2, the J gene TRBJ2-1; a weak D match, TRBD1 (7 bases). The germline CDR1 and CDR2 sequences are SNHLY and FYNNEI. This CDR3 has 15 amino acids. V was clipped by 5 bases and J by 5 bases, with 16 bases between them. CDR3 DNA: TGTGCCAGCAGTATCGGGGGACAGTACAACAATGAGCAGTTCTTC. Its translation: CASSIGGQYNNEQFF.